This record concerns one T cell receptor beta chain sequence. This sequence may be a read error, since a much larger clone differs from it by one base. Time point here: blood at routine non-recurrence follow-up after resection. This record comes from a study of spatial heterogeneity in lung cancer. Study in general: Each distinct TCR and UMI combination averaged more than ten appearances in raw reads.

V shed 3 bases and J shed 3 bases, with 17 bases lying between them. This CDR3 has 16 amino acids. CDR1 and CDR2 (germline): SGHDN, FVKESK. TCR cDNA molecules each carried a unique molecular identifier. TCRdb called the 5' RACE reads again in MiXCR, with one record for every CDR3 protein. The sample records 20,000 to 30,000 distinct CDR3 sequences, 8.5% to 10% being singletons. This TCR derives from a male donor with early-stage non-small cell lung cancer. The chain employs TRBV14 and TRBJ1-1; D remains unclear. Specimen: PBMCs, collected at follow-up. The CDR3 DNA is TGTGCCAGCAGCCACAGAGCAGACGGTAGGTACACTGAAGCTTTCTTT. It specifies CASSHRADGRYTEAFF.